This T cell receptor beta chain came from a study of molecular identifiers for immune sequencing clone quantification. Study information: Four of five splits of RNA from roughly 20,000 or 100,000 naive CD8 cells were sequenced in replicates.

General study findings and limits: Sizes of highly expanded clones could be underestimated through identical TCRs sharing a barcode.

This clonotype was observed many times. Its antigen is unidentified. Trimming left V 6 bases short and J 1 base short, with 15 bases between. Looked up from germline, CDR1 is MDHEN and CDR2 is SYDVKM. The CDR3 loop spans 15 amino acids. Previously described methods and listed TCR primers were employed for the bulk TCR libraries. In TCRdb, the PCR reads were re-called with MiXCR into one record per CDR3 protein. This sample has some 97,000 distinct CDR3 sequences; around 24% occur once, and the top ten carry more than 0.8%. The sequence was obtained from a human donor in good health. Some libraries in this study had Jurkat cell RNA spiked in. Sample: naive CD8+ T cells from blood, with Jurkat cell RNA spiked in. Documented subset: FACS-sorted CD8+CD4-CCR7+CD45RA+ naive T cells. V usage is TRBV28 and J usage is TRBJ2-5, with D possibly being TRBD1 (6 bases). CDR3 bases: TGTGCCAGCAGCTCCGACCGACAGGCCCAAGAGACCCAGTACTTC. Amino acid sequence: CASSSDRQAQETQYF.